The source of this T cell receptor (beta chain) is a study of T cells after yellow fever vaccination. Findings and limits, study-wide: The appearance of a small share of clonotypes in both CD4 and CD8 compartments was observed.

Comments on this clonotype: The antigen remains unidentified.

UMIs were added to TCR cDNA along with a universal primer site when it was made by 5'RACE template switching. TCRdb passed the 5' RACE reads through MiXCR, listing each CDR3 protein once. Here the sample spans about 400,000 distinct CDR3 sequences, 6.2% being singletons. The sequence was obtained from a man aged 30 to 45 who received the YFV17D yellow fever vaccine. This specimen was PBMCs, taken 5 days after the yellow fever booster vaccination.

The CDR3, as DNA: TGTGCCAGCAGCTCCCAGGGGGGAGGGACTTCCTACGAGCAGTACTTC. It is translated as CASSSQGGGTSYEQYF. V usage is TRBV7-9 and J usage is TRBJ2-7; perhaps D is TRBD1 or TRBD2 (7 bases each). The CDR3 contains 16 residues. Germline values: CDR1 SEHNR, CDR2 FQNEAQ (reference sequence). Trimming took off 4 bases at V and 1 base at J, with 17 bases between the two ends.